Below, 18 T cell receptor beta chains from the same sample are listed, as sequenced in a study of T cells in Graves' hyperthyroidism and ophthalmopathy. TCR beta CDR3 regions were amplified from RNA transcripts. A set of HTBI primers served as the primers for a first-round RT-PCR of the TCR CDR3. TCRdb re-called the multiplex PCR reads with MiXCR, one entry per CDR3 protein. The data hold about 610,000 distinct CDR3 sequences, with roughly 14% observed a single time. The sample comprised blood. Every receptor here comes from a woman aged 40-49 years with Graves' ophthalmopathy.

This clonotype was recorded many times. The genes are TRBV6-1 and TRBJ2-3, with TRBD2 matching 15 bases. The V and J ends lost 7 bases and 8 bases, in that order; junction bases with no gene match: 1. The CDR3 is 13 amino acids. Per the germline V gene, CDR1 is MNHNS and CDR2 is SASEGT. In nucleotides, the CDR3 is TGTGCCAGCAAGGGACTAGCGGGAGGTACGCAGTATTTT. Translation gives CASKGLAGGTQYF.

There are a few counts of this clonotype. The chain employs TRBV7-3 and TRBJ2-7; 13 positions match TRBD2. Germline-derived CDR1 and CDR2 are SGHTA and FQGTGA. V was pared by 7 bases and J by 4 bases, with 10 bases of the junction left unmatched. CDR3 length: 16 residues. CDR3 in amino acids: CASTGPGTSGIYEQYF. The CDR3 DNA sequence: TGTGCCAGCACAGGTCCTGGGACTAGCGGGATTTACGAGCAGTACTTC.

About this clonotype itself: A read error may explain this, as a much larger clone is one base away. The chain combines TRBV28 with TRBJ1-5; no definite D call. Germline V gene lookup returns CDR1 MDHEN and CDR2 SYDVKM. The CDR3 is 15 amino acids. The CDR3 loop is CASSPSIFSNQTQHF. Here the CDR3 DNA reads TGTGCCAGCAGTCCCTCTATCTTCAGCAATCAGACCCAGCATTTT.

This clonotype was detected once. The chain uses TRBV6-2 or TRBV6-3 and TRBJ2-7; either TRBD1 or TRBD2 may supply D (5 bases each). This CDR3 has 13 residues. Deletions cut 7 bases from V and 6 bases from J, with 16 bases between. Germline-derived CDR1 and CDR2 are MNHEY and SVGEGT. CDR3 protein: CASTPGAAIEQYF. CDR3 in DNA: TGTGCCAGCACACCCGGGGCAGCTATCGAGCAGTACTTC.

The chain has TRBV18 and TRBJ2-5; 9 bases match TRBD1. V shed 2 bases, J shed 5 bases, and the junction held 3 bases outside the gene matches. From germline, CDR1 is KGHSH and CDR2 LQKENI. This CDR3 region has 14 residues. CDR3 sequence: CASSPTGGKETQYF. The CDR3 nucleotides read TGTGCCAGCTCACCAACAGGGGGCAAGGAGACCCAGTACTTC.

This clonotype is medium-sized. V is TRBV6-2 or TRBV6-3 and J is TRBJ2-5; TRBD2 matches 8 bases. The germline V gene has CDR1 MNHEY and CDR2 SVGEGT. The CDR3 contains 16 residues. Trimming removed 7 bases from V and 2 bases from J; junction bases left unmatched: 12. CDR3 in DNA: TGTGCCAGCAATCATCCCTTCGTAGCGGGGCAAGAGACCCAGTACTTC. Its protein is CASNHPFVAGQETQYF.

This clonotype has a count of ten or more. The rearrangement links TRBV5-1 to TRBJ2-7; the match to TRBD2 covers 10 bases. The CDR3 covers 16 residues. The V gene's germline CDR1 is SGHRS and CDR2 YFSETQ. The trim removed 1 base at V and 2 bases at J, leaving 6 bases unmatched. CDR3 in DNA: TGCGCCAGCAGCTTGATCAACCTAGCGGGGGCCTACGAGCAGTACTTC. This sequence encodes CASSLINLAGAYEQYF.

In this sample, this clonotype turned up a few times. The CDR3 here is CASRRGQGRVETQYF. The CDR3 DNA reads TGTGCCAGCAGGCGCGGACAGGGGCGGGTAGAGACCCAGTACTTC. The J gene is TRBJ2-5, the V gene TRBV12-3 or TRBV12-4; 9 nucleotides line up with TRBD1. The CDR3 consists of 15 residues. The junction had 9 bases not matched to a gene; V was cut back by 6 bases and J by 4 bases.

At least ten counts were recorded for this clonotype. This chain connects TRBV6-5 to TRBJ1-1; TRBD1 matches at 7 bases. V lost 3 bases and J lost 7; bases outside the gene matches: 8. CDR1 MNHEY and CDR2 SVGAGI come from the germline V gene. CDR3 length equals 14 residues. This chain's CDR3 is CASSYGQGGNEAFF. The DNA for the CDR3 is TGTGCCAGCAGTTATGGGCAGGGGGGGAATGAAGCTTTCTTT.

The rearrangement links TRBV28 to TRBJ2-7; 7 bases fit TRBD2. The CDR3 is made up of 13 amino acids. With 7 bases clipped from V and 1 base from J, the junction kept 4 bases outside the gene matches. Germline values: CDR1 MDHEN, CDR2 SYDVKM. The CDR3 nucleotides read TGTGCCAGCATAACCGGGGGGTCCTACGAGCAGTACTTC. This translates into CASITGGSYEQYF.

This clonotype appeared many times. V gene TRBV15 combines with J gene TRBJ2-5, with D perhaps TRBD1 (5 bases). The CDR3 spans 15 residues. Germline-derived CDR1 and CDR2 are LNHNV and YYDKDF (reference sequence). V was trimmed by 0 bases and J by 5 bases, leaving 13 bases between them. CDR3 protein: CATSRDRVELETQYF. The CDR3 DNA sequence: TGTGCCACCAGCAGAGACAGGGTAGAGTTGGAGACCCAGTACTTC.

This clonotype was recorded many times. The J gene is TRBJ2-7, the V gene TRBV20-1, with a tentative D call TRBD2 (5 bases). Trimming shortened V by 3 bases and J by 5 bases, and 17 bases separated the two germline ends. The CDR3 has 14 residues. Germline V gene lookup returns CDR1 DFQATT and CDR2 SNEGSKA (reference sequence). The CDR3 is CSARDFLGLDEQYF. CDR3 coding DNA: TGCAGTGCTAGGGACTTTTTAGGGCTTGACGAGCAGTACTTC.

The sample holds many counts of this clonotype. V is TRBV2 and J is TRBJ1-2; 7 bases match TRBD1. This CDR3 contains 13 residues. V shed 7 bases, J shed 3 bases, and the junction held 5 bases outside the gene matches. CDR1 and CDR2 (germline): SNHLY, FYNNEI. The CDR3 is CASIYQGDYGYTF. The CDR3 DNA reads TGTGCCAGCATTTATCAGGGGGACTATGGCTACACCTTC.

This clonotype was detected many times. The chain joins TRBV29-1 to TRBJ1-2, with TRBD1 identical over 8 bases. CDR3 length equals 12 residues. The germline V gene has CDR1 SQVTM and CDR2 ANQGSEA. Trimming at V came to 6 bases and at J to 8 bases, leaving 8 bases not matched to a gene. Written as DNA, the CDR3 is TGCAGCGTCGCCGGACAGGGTAACGGCTACACCTTC. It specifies CSVAGQGNGYTF.

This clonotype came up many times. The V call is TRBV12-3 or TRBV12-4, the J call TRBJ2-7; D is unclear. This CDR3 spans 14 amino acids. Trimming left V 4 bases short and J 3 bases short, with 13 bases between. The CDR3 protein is CASSSPQVSYEQYF. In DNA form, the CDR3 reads TGTGCCAGCAGTTCACCTCAGGTGAGCTACGAGCAGTACTTC.

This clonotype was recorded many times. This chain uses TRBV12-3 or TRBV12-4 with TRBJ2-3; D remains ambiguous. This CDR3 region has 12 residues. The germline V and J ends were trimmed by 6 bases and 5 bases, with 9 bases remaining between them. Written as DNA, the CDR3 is TGTGCCAGCAGCCACACCCGAGATACGCAGTATTTT. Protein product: CASSHTRDTQYF.

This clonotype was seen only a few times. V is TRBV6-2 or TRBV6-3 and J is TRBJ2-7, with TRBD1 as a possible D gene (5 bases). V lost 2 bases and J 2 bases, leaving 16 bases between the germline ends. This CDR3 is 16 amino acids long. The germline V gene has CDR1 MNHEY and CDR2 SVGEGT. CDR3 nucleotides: TGTGCCAGCAGTTACGTTAGGGGCCAGGCCACCTACGAGCAGTACTTC. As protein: CASSYVRGQATYEQYF.

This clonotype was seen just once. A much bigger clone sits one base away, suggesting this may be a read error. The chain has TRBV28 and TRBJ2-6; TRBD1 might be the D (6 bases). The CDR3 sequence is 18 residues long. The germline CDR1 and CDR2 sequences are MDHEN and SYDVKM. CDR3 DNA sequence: TGTGCCAGCAGTTTTTCGTTTGGGGGCCCGTCTGGGGCCAGCGTCCTGACTTTC. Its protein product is CASSFSFGGPSGASVLTF. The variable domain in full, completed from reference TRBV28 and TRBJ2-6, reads DVKVTQSSRYLVKRTGEKVFLECVQDMDHENMFWYRQDPGLGLRLIYFSYDVKMKEKGDIPEGYSVSREKKERFSLILESASTNQTSMYLCASSFSFGGPSGASVLTFGAGSRLTVL.